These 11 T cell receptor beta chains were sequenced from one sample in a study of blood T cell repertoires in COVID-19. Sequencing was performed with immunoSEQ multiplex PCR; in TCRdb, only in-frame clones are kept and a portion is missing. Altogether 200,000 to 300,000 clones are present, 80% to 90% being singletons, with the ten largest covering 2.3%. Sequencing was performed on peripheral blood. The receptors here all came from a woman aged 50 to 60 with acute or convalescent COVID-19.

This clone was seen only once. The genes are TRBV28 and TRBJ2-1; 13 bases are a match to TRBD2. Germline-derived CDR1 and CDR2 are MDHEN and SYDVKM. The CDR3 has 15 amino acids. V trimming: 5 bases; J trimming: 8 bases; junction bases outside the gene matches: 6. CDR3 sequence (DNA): TGTGCCAGCAGTACCCGACTAGCGGGAGGTGATGAGCAGTTCTTC. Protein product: CASSTRLAGGDEQFF.

CDR3 DNA sequence: TGTGCCAGCAAGCGGGACAGGGGGTTCGCTGAAGCTTTCTTT. Residues: CASKRDRGFAEAFF. The chain joins TRBV6-5 to TRBJ1-1, with 11 bases identical to TRBD1. Germline CDR1 is MNHEY and CDR2 is SVGAGI. The CDR3 is 14 amino acids. The V and J ends lost 7 bases and 6 bases, in that order; junction bases with no gene match: 7.

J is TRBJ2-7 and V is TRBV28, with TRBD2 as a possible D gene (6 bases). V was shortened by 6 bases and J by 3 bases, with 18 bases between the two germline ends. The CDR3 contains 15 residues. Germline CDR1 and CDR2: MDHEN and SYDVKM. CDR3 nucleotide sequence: TGTGCCAGCAGACCGACCTGGGACTCAAGCTACGAGCAGTACTTC. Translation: CASRPTWDSSYEQYF.

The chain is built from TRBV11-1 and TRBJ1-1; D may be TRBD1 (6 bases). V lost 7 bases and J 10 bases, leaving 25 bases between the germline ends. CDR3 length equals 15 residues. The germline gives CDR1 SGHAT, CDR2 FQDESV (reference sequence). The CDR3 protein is CASTNTRGSYAGAFF. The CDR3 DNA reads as TGTGCCAGCACCAATACGAGGGGGTCCTATGCTGGAGCTTTCTTT.

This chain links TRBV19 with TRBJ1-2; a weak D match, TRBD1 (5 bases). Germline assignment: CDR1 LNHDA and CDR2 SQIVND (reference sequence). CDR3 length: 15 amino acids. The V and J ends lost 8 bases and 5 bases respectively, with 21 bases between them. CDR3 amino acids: CASAYRGLAGYGYTF. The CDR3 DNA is TGTGCCAGTGCGTATCGGGGCCTAGCGGGATATGGCTACACCTTC.

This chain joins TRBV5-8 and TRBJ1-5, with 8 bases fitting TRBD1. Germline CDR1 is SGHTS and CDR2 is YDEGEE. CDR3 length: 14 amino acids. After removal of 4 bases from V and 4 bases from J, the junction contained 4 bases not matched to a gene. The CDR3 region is CASSPRTGNQPQHF. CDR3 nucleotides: TGTGCCAGCAGCCCCCGGACAGGGAATCAGCCCCAGCATTTT.

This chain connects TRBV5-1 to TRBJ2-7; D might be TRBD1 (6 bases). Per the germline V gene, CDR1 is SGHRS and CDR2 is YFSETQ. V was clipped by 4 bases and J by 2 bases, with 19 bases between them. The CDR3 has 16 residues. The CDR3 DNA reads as TGCGCCAGCAGCCCCCGACAGGCCTTACTCCCCTACGAGCAGTACTTC. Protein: CASSPRQALLPYEQYF.

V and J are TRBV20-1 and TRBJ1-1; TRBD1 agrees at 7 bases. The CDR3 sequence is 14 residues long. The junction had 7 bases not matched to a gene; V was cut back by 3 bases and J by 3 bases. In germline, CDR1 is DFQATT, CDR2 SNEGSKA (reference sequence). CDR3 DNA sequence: TGCAGTGCTAGTGTGACAGGGTATGACACTGAAGCTTTCTTT. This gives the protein CSASVTGYDTEAFF.

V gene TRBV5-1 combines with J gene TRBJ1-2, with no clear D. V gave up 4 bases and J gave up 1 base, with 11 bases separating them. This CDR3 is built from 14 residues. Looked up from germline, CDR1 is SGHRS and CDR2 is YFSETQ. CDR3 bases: TGCGCCAGCAGCCCAGACAAAATTAACTATGGCTACACCTTC. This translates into CASSPDKINYGYTF.

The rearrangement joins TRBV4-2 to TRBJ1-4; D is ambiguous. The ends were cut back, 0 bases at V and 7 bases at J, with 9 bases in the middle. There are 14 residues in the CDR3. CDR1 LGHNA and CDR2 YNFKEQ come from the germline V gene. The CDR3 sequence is CASSQDVEGEKLFF. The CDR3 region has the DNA TGTGCCAGCAGCCAAGATGTTGAGGGTGAAAAACTGTTTTTT.

The CDR3 coding sequence is TGTGCCAGCAGTTTATCGCAGGGTAACTATGGCTACACCTTC. Protein: CASSLSQGNYGYTF. The chain links TRBV27 to TRBJ1-2; tentatively, D is TRBD1 (5 bases). CDR1 and CDR2 from the germline V gene are MNHEY and SMNVEV (reference sequence). The CDR3 runs to 14 residues. V lost 0 bases to trimming and J lost 1 base, with 6 bases between them.